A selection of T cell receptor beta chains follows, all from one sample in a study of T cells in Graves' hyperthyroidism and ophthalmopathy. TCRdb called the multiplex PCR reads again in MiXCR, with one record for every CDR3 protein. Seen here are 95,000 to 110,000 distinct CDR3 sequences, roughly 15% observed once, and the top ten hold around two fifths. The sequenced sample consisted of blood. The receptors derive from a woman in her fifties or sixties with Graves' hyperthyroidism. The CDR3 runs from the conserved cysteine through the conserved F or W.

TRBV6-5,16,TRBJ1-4,CASSNQLQVDNEKLFF
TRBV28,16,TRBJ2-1,CASSLAGLAVGNEQFF
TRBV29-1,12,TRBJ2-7,CSVEEGNYEQYF
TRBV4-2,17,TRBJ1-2,CASSQDRYRAFDYGYTF
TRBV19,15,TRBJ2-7,CASSKLAGVVNEQYF
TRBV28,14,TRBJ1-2,CASSLWQAADGYTF
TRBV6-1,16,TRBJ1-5,CASSEGPGQENQPQHF
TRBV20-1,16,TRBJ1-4,CSARGTGAFTNEKLFF
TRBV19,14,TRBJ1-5,CATASREGNQPQHF
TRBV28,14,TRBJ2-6,CAASPAAGANVLTF
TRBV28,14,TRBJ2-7,CASQFSNPVAEQYF
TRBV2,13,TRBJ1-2,CASRGGSNYGYTF
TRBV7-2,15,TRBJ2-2,CASSYLAGELGELFF
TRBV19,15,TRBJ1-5,CASSTRTGLSQPQHF
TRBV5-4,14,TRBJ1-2,CASSLGLGANGYTF
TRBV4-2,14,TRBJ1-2,CASSQVEGFRGYTF
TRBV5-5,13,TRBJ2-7,CASSLVPRNEQYF
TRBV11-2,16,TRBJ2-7,CASSLVVASGFDGQYF
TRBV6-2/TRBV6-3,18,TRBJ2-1,CASSYSMIAGAEDIEQFF
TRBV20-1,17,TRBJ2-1,CSARDGKGGGRYNEQFF
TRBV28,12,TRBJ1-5,CASTSDPDPQHF
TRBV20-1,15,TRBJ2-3,CSARVVISGTDTQYF
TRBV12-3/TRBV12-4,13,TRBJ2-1,CASSPEARGEQFF
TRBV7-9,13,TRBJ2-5,CASSGSYLETQYF
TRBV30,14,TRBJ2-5,CAWSQGQGSETQYF
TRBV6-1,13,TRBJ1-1,CASSYPQGSEAFF